This entry concerns a single T cell receptor (beta chain). Its recognized antigen is unknown. This sample was sequenced with an Illumina HiSeq 2000. TCR beta cDNA libraries were prepared using 5'RACE template switching, which introduced a universal primer site and unique molecular identifiers. cDNA synthesis was primed from the TCR beta constant segment, followed by two successive PCR amplification steps. The paper's data handling went like this. MIGEC handled demultiplexing of the reads and grouping by UMI, while MiTCR was used to assemble and quantify clonotypes. Only TCR cDNA sequences supported by at least two reads were kept to exclude erroneous sequences. The tcR package was used for downstream repertoire analysis, and clonotypes were matched across fractions by CDR3 nucleotide sequence plus V segment. Antigen specificity was annotated against VDJdb with VDJmatch, allowing one amino acid substitution in CDR3. TCRdb reprocessed the reads, and each CDR3 protein sequence is entered once, without DNA. What appears here as the V and J calls and clone size reflects TCRdb's work, not the paper's. The table of this sample itemizes just under 150,000 distinct CDR3 sequences. Less than 15% of the sample belongs to the ten largest clones.

The data were taken from a study of T cells expressing NK-cell markers (dated by TCRdb to 2020 to 2022). The study in broad terms: Three sorted T-cell subsets (CD3+CD56+NKG2C+, CD3+CD56+NKG2C- and CD3+CD56-NKG2C+) from roughly eight donors had their TCR beta-chain repertoires profiled. Among the eight sequenced donors, only one was HCMV-seronegative, while the other seven were HCMV-seropositive. The eight sequenced donors were randomly selected healthy volunteers, three men and five women. Libraries were sequenced as 2 x 150 bp reads on Illumina HiSeq 2000/2500, MiSeq or NextSeq. Points the paper makes about the study in general: Whether the expanded NKG2C-expressing T cell clones were specific for HCMV antigens remained unclear. Those dominant clonotypes were again the most abundant among CD3+CD56-NKG2C+ cells in four donors, at roughly 25-60.1%. In six donors, the dominant CD3+CD56+NKG2C+ clonotypes ranked among the top 10 CD8+ clonotypes, making up roughly 1.0-8% of CD8+ T cells.

The CDR3 measures 17 amino acids from cysteine to phenylalanine. Only the protein is on record. From the germline V gene, CDR1 is MGHDK and CDR2 is SYGVNS. HCMV serostatus was determined by detecting HCMV-specific IgG in serum with a commercial ELISA kit. Ficoll density gradient centrifugation was used to isolate peripheral blood mononuclear cells from blood. Sequenced input: blood T cells: a sorted CD56 or NKG2C T cell subset, CD4+ or CD8+ T cells, or bulk PBMC T cells (not recorded which). The chain is made from TRBV25-1 and TRBJ2-3; TCRdb's D call of TRBD2 is untestable without DNA. The TCR sequence derives from a man younger than 35 in good health. Donor details come from another sample of the same person, matched by shared clones. CDR3 protein: CASSEILAGYSTDTQYF.